Listed below are T cell receptor beta chains from one sample, sequenced in a study of blood T cells in healthy people across ages. TCRdb called the 5' RACE reads again in MiXCR, with one record for every CDR3 protein. The profile shows some 760,000 distinct CDR3 sequences, approximately 25% of them singletons. This sample was shared with a second study, whose subject was T cells of mothers and their children.

Source material: blood. The receptors here all came from a boy younger than 18 in good health. CDR3s include the opening cysteine and the closing phenylalanine or tryptophan. D genes are given only for firm matches. Some rows mark clone size as missing; the rest say once, few, many or name a class of expanded clone.

v_gene	abundance	j_gene	d_gene	CDR3aa	CDR3nt
TRBV24-1	NA	TRBJ2-5	NA	CATSEISRDDEETQYF	TGTGCCACCAGTGAAATCTCCCGGGACGATGAAGAGACCCAGTACTTC
TRBV7-8	few	TRBJ2-6	TRBD1	CASSTRTGRVSGANVLTF	TGTGCCAGCAGCACCCGGACAGGCCGCGTTTCTGGGGCCAACGTCCTGACTTTC
TRBV12-3/TRBV12-4	NA	TRBJ2-7	TRBD1	CASSHRDRGIYEQYF	TGTGCCAGCAGTCACCGGGACAGGGGGATCTACGAGCAGTACTTC
TRBV7-2	NA	TRBJ2-1	TRBD1	CASSLAGQRYNEQFF	TGTGCCAGCAGCTTAGCGGGACAGCGCTACAATGAGCAGTTCTTC
TRBV15	NA	TRBJ2-5	TRBD1	CATSSGQGARETQYF	TGTGCCACCAGCAGCGGACAGGGGGCGAGGGAGACCCAGTACTTC
TRBV20-1	few	TRBJ2-1	NA	CSARKEEQFF	TGCAGTGCTAGGAAGGAGGAGCAGTTCTTC
TRBV7-3	few	TRBJ1-1	NA	CASSLNPGWSTEAFF	TGTGCCAGCAGCTTAAATCCGGGGTGGAGCACTGAAGCTTTCTTT
TRBV29-1	NA	TRBJ1-4	TRBD1	CSGRDRVHEKLFF	TGCAGCGGCAGGGACAGGGTGCATGAAAAACTGTTTTTT
TRBV27	NA	TRBJ2-7	TRBD1	CASSFSAGDSLIEQYF	TGTGCCAGCAGTTTTAGTGCCGGGGACAGTCTTATCGAGCAGTACTTC
TRBV7-9	few	TRBJ2-5	TRBD2	CASSPTWGTSGSRGETQYF	TGTGCCAGCAGCCCAACATGGGGGACTAGCGGGAGTAGAGGAGAGACCCAGTACTTC
TRBV7-9	NA	TRBJ1-3	NA	CASSFFNAQAGNTIYF	TGTGCCAGCAGCTTTTTTAACGCTCAAGCCGGAAACACCATATATTTT
TRBV28	NA	TRBJ2-1	NA	CAILGNSYNEQFF	TGTGCCATCTTGGGTAACTCCTACAATGAGCAGTTCTTC
TRBV7-2	few	TRBJ1-1	NA	CASSLGGGANTEAFF	TGTGCCAGCAGCTTAGGGGGGGGGGCGAACACTGAAGCTTTCTTT
TRBV7-2	few	TRBJ1-4	NA	CASSLGGRGAEKLFF	TGTGCCAGCAGCTTAGGGGGACGTGGGGCTGAAAAACTGTTTTTT
TRBV12-3/TRBV12-4	few	TRBJ2-1	NA	CASSSRDRGEQFF	TGTGCCAGCAGTTCCAGGGATAGGGGTGAGCAGTTCTTC
TRBV28	NA	TRBJ2-5	NA	CASSVTPGTGETQYF	TGTGCCAGCAGTGTCACCCCCGGGACTGGGGAGACCCAGTACTTC
TRBV23-1	NA	TRBJ2-7	NA	CASSQPPGTSRGLYEQYF	TGCGCCAGCAGTCAGCCTCCCGGGACATCCCGGGGCCTCTACGAGCAGTACTTC
TRBV29-1	NA	TRBJ2-1	TRBD2	CSVPLADNEQFF	TGCAGCGTCCCACTAGCGGACAATGAGCAGTTCTTC
TRBV7-9	many	TRBJ2-7	NA	CASSASGDGYYEQYF	TGTGCCAGCAGCGCCTCCGGTGACGGATACTACGAGCAGTACTTC
TRBV7-9	NA	TRBJ1-1	NA	CASGSENTEAFF	TGTGCCAGCGGCTCTGAGAACACTGAAGCTTTCTTT
TRBV11-2	few	TRBJ2-7	NA	CASSSSTESSYEQYF	TGTGCCAGCAGCTCCTCGACAGAGAGCTCCTACGAGCAGTACTTC
TRBV6-5	few	TRBJ1-2	TRBD1	CASSYSPQGETAFYGYTF	TGTGCCAGCAGTTACTCACCACAGGGGGAAACAGCATTCTATGGCTACACCTTC
TRBV6-1	NA	TRBJ2-1	TRBD2	CASSVMASGNNEQFF	TGTGCCAGCAGTGTAATGGCTAGCGGGAACAATGAGCAGTTCTTC
TRBV15	NA	TRBJ2-1	NA	CATSRSTSSDEQFF	TGTGCCACCAGCAGAAGTACTAGTAGCGATGAGCAGTTCTTC
TRBV3-1	many	TRBJ2-7	TRBD1	CASSQGTGDYEQYF	TGTGCCAGCAGCCAGGGGACAGGGGACTACGAGCAGTACTTC